This section outlines one TCR beta chain sequence together with its context. Its matching antigen is unknown. CDR3 length: 13 residues. Germline CDR1 SEHNR, CDR2 FQNEAQ (reference sequence). Trimming took off 5 bases at V and 4 bases at J, with 10 bases between the two ends. These data are taken from a study of cytomegalovirus exposure and HLA in healthy donors. At the level of the study: Researchers found that 81% of 350 to 500 genotyped donors fell within the Caucasian-associated ancestry cluster.

Study results and limitations: The authors later found TCR association rates varying by HLA locus, with DRB1 most and HLA-C fewest. A later analysis reportedly found that, within productive TCRs, an Asian-associated ancestry cluster had fewer N-insertions than the mean observed across the approximately 700 donors. TCR beta V segments were, for the most part, productive about 87% or about 30% of the time in an earlier analysis.

A multiplex PCR was run with 60 Vbeta primers and 13 Jbeta primers. Produced via immunoSEQ multiplex PCR; TCRdb's table is partial and in-frame only. The sample yields roughly 81,000 clones, around 74% seen once. The sequence was collected from a boy younger than 18 in good health and CMV-seronegative. The chain is built from TRBV7-9 and TRBJ2-3; D is unclear. Sequenced: PBMCs. This chain's CDR3 is CASSPLVADTQYF. The CDR3 DNA is TGTGCCAGCAGCCCACTTGTGGCAGATACGCAGTATTTT.